The 22 T cell receptor beta chains below all came from one sample that was sequenced in a study of identical twins. MiXCR was run by TCRdb on the 5' RACE reads, yielding one entry per CDR3 protein. Of around 960,000 distinct CDR3 sequences listed, approximately 13% were seen once; the top ten hold around 1.5%. The same sample was also studied in work on yellow fever vaccine responses in identical twins.

Sequenced sample: PBMCs. The receptors shown here come from a woman aged 18 to 35 in good health.

This CDR3 is CSATWSGREETQYF. CDR3 DNA: TGCAGCGCTACATGGAGCGGGAGGGAAGAGACCCAGTACTTC. The V and J genes are TRBV29-1 and TRBJ2-5; 10 nucleotides line up with TRBD2. After removal of 7 bases from V and 3 bases from J, the junction contained 8 bases not matched to a gene. This CDR3 contains 14 residues. Germline CDR1 and CDR2: SQVTM and ANQGSEA.

The chain has TRBV5-1 and TRBJ2-1; D remains unclear. CDR1 and CDR2 (germline): SGHRS, YFSETQ. V was shortened by 6 bases and J by 5 bases, with 15 bases between the two germline ends. CDR3 size: 14 residues. The CDR3 protein is CASTDGQYNNEQFF. The CDR3 DNA follows: TGCGCCAGCACCGATGGGCAGTACAACAATGAGCAGTTCTTC. The whole variable domain, filled in from reference TRBV5-1 and TRBJ2-1, reads KAGVTQTPRYLIKTRGQQVTLSCSPISGHRSVSWYQQTPGQGLQFLFEYFSETQRNKGNFPGRFSGRQFSNSRSEMNVSTLELGDSALYLCASTDGQYNNEQFFGPGTRLTVL.

This clonotype has a handful of counts. V gene TRBV4-2 combines with J gene TRBJ2-1; 10 nucleotides line up with TRBD2. The V gene's germline CDR1 is LGHNA and CDR2 YNFKEQ. This CDR3 has 16 amino acids. V lost 0 bases and J lost 8; bases outside the gene matches: 7. CDR3 loop: CASSQDRSSGGDEQFF. Here the CDR3 DNA reads TGTGCCAGCAGCCAAGATCGGTCTAGCGGGGGTGATGAGCAGTTCTTC.

This clonotype was detected a few times. This chain links TRBV28 with TRBJ1-6; D gene ambiguous. CDR1 is MDHEN, CDR2 SYDVKM, per germline. Trimming removed 6 bases from V and 7 bases from J, with 28 bases in between. This CDR3 comprises 19 residues. The CDR3 is CASSALKPGYWVWNSPLHF. The CDR3 nucleotides are TGTGCCAGCAGCGCGCTAAAGCCGGGCTACTGGGTATGGAATTCACCCCTCCACTTT.

The chain has TRBV5-1 and TRBJ2-2; TRBD1 is a possible D gene (5 bases). The CDR3 runs 15 residues. V was clipped by 1 base and J by 5 bases, with 12 bases between them. Per germline, CDR1 SGHRS and CDR2 YFSETQ. DNA of the CDR3: TGCGCCAGCAGCTTGACAGGCTTTGTGACCGGGGAGCTGTTTTTT. Translated: CASSLTGFVTGELFF.

This clonotype was detected ten times or more. V and J are TRBV12-3 or TRBV12-4 and TRBJ2-4; 9 bases align to TRBD1. V trimming: 4 bases; J trimming: 8 bases; junction bases outside the gene matches: 9. The CDR3 contains 15 residues. CDR3 sequence (DNA): TGTGCCAGCAGTTCATTCGGGACAGGGAGGGACATTCAGTACTTC. It is translated as CASSSFGTGRDIQYF.

This clonotype appeared many times. The rearrangement joins TRBV13 to TRBJ2-1; 9 bases line up with TRBD2. The CDR3 is 16 amino acids. CDR1 and CDR2 (germline): PRHDT, FYEKMQ (reference sequence). Trimming cost V 2 bases and J 6 bases; bases outside gene matches: 8. CDR3 residues: CASSLPAGGITNEQFF. The CDR3 nucleotides read TGTGCCAGCAGCTTACCCGCGGGAGGGATAACCAATGAGCAGTTCTTC.

This clonotype was seen only a few times. The chain recombines TRBV12-3 or TRBV12-4 with TRBJ2-6, with no clear D. Trimming pared 10 bases from V and 2 bases from J, leaving 9 bases between. The CDR3 loop spans 13 amino acids. The CDR3 DNA reads as TGTGCCACCAGAATCACTGGGGCCAACGTCCTGACTTTC. This translates into CATRITGANVLTF.

The chain couples TRBV6-1 to TRBJ2-1, with D perhaps TRBD2 (6 bases). Germline CDR1 reads MNHNS; CDR2 reads SASEGT. V was cut by 10 bases and J by 7 bases, with 23 bases left in between. CDR3 length: 15 amino acids. Here the CDR3 DNA reads TGTGCCACCCGGCCTAGCGAGGGAGTTTGGAATGAGCAGTTCTTC. Translation: CATRPSEGVWNEQFF.

This clonotype has a count of ten or more. The rearrangement links TRBV28 to TRBJ1-1; no clear D gene. The CDR3 extends over 11 amino acids. Germline V CDR1 and CDR2: MDHEN, SYDVKM. V was shortened by 4 bases and J by 8 bases, with 8 bases between the two germline ends. CDR3: CASSSLAEAFF. The DNA for the CDR3 is TGTGCCAGCAGTTCCCTCGCGGAAGCTTTCTTT.

Note on this clonotype: The junction shows a germline mismatch at one end, possibly a read error. This chain joins TRBV5-6 and TRBJ2-5, with D maybe TRBD2 (5 bases). This CDR3 spans 13 amino acids. CDR1 is SGHDT, CDR2 YYEEEE, per germline. For the CDR3, the DNA is TGTGCCATCAGCCCCGGGATTAAAGAGACCCAGTACTTC. It encodes CAISPGIKETQYF.

This clonotype has more than one count but fewer than ten. The gene calls are TRBV20-1 and TRBJ1-5; 7 bases match TRBD1. Trimming cost V 3 bases and J 6 bases; bases outside gene matches: 5. This CDR3 is 13 amino acids long. The germline V gene encodes CDR1 DFQATT and CDR2 SNEGSKA (reference sequence). The CDR3 here is CSARQGGSQPQHF. The CDR3 nucleotides read TGCAGTGCTAGGCAGGGGGGAAGTCAGCCCCAGCATTTT.

The chain combines TRBV2 with TRBJ1-1; 9 bases align to TRBD1. After removal of 7 bases from V and 13 bases from J, the junction contained 7 bases not matched to a gene. Germline V gene data show CDR1 as SNHLY and CDR2 as FYNNEI. This CDR3 comprises 11 residues. The CDR3 DNA is TGTGCCAGCAAACGGGACAGGGTATATTTCTTT. The encoded protein is CASKRDRVYFF.

Only a few counts were recorded for this clonotype. The CDR3 DNA reads TGCGCCAGCAGCCAAGGTATGGAGTCGGCCAAAAACATTCAGTACTTC. Translation: CASSQGMESAKNIQYF. J is TRBJ2-4 and V is TRBV4-1; D is undetermined. From germline, CDR1 is MGHRA and CDR2 YSYEKL. Trimming shortened V by 1 base and J by 1 base, and 11 bases separated the two germline ends. There are 16 residues in the CDR3.

This clonotype appeared a few times. This chain connects TRBV11-1 to TRBJ2-5, with TRBD1 matching 8 bases. Germline CDR1 is SGHAT and CDR2 is FQDESV (reference sequence). After removal of 0 bases from V and 0 bases from J, the junction contained 12 bases not matched to a gene. The CDR3 is 19 residues long. The CDR3 region is CASSLAQGTGDYHQETQYF. The CDR3 bases are TGTGCCAGCAGCTTAGCGCAGGGGACAGGCGACTACCACCAAGAGACCCAGTACTTC.

The V and J genes are TRBV12-3 or TRBV12-4 and TRBJ2-1, with D possibly TRBD1 on 7 matching bases. Trimming took off 6 bases at V and 8 bases at J, with 14 bases between the two ends. The CDR3 consists of 13 residues. CDR3 nucleotides: TGTGCCAGCAGCCCTGTCAGGGGGGATGAGCAGTTCTTC. This gives the protein CASSPVRGDEQFF.

This clonotype has a count of ten or more. The chain recombines TRBV12-3 or TRBV12-4 with TRBJ1-6, with D unresolved. V was clipped by 3 bases and J by 7 bases, with 10 bases between them. This CDR3 comprises 14 residues. The CDR3 loop reads CASSFSGGNSPLHF. CDR3 DNA sequence: TGTGCCAGCAGTTTTTCGGGAGGGAATTCACCCCTCCACTTT.

The chain uses TRBV29-1 and TRBJ2-1; D could derive from TRBD1 or TRBD2 (6 bases each). Trimming took off 7 bases at V and 0 bases at J, with 13 bases between the two ends. This CDR3 has 14 residues. Germline CDR1 and CDR2: SQVTM and ANQGSEA. DNA of the CDR3: TGCAGCGCCGGCGGAGGGGGCTCCTACAATGAGCAGTTCTTC. It yields the protein CSAGGGGSYNEQFF.

CDR3 amino acids: CASSPGQPNNEKLFF. Written as DNA, the CDR3 is TGTGCCAGCAGCCCGGGACAGCCAAATAATGAAAAACTGTTTTTT. The chain combines TRBV14 with TRBJ1-4; 7 bases fit TRBD1. The germline gives CDR1 SGHDN, CDR2 FVKESK. Losses at the gene ends were 4 bases for V and 4 bases for J; bases not matched to a gene: 6. This CDR3 spans 15 amino acids.

This clonotype was seen many times. This chain uses TRBV12-3 or TRBV12-4 with TRBJ2-3; maybe TRBD1 (6 bases). The CDR3 length is 16 residues. Trimming took 3 bases from V and 0 from J, leaving 13 bases between them. CDR3 sequence (DNA): TGTGCCAGCAGTTTTGGGACATCTCAAAGCACAGATACGCAGTATTTT. Its translation: CASSFGTSQSTDTQYF.

The chain recombines TRBV27 with TRBJ1-5, with 7 positions matching TRBD1. This CDR3 has 16 residues. Germline assignment: CDR1 MNHEY and CDR2 SMNVEV (reference sequence). The V gene end was trimmed by 7 bases and the J gene end by 5 bases; junction bases not matched to a gene: 14. In DNA form, the CDR3 reads TGTGCCAGCAATGGAATGGAGGGGGCGTCGGATCAGCCCCAGCATTTT. Protein product: CASNGMEGASDQPQHF.

This clonotype was counted only a few times. This chain connects TRBV10-3 to TRBJ2-1; a possible D gene is TRBD1 (5 bases). The length of the CDR3 is 16 residues. Trimming cost V 3 bases and J 4 bases, with 16 bases left between them. In germline, CDR1 is ENHRY, CDR2 SYGVKD. The CDR3 spells CAISDTSRQLYNEQFF. CDR3 DNA: TGTGCCATCAGTGATACGTCGCGACAGCTATACAATGAGCAGTTCTTC.